The next 21 T cell receptor beta chains were all read from a single sample in a study of OX40 agonist ivuxolimab in advanced cancers. TCRdb's table, derived via immunoSEQ multiplex PCR, lists solely in-frame clones and lacks some. The sample records some 97,000 clones, more than 85% being singletons. The material sequenced was CD4+ or CD8+ T cells sorted from blood, taken in a trial of the OX40 agonist ivuxolimab. These receptors all come from an adult with an advanced solid tumor such as melanoma, head and neck, liver or kidney cancer.

This chain links TRBV7-2 with TRBJ2-7; D gene ambiguous. The V end was cut by 3 bases, the J end by 5 bases, with 14 bases between. The CDR3 sequence is 14 residues long. The germline V gene has CDR1 SGHTA and CDR2 FQGNSA. CDR3 nucleotide sequence: TGTGCCAGCAGCTTGGGCCTCCCCTGGGACGAGCAGTACTTC. It encodes CASSLGLPWDEQYF. Together with reference TRBV7-2 and TRBJ2-7, the CDR3 gives the full variable domain: GAGVSQSPSNKVTEKGKDVELRCDPISGHTALYWYRQSLGQGLEFLIYFQGNSAPDKSGLPSDRFSAERTGGSVSTLTIQRTQQEDSAVYLCASSLGLPWDEQYFGPGTRLTVT.

The rearrangement joins TRBV4-3 to TRBJ2-7; weak D call: TRBD2 (6 bases). The CDR3 sequence is 15 residues long. V lost 0 bases, J lost 5 bases, and 14 bases lay in between. Per the germline V gene, CDR1 is LGHNA and CDR2 is YSLEER. The CDR3 coding sequence is TGCGCCAGCAGCCAAGACGCGACTAGTTTCGACGAGCAGTACTTC. As protein: CASSQDATSFDEQYF.

This chain uses TRBV28 with TRBJ2-7, with 9 bases lining up with TRBD1. CDR3 length: 15 amino acids. The V gene's germline CDR1 is MDHEN and CDR2 SYDVKM. Trimming at V came to 3 bases and at J to 4 bases, leaving 7 bases not matched to a gene. Here the CDR3 DNA reads TGTGCCAGCAGTTTGAGCGGGACAGGGAGATACGAGCAGTACTTC. Translating it yields CASSLSGTGRYEQYF.

The rearrangement links TRBV19 to TRBJ1-5; TRBD1 matches at 8 bases. Trimming removed 9 bases from V and 2 bases from J; junction bases left unmatched: 21. The germline CDR1 and CDR2 sequences are LNHDA and SQIVND (reference sequence). This CDR3 spans 19 amino acids. CDR3 sequence reads: CASPSTSLTGGMGNQPQHF. The DNA for the CDR3 is TGTGCCAGCCCCTCCACCAGTCTAACAGGGGGAATGGGCAATCAGCCCCAGCATTTT.

This chain links TRBV6-4 with TRBJ2-7, with a weak D call TRBD1 (6 bases). The germline V gene has CDR1 MRHNA and CDR2 SNTAGT. This CDR3 region has 16 residues. With 6 bases removed from V and 0 bases from J, the gap between germline ends came to 18 bases. The DNA of the CDR3 is TGTGCCAGCAGGGAGACAGGACGACCCCCCTCCTACGAGCAGTACTTC. Translation gives CASRETGRPPSYEQYF.

The chain is built from TRBV6-1 and TRBJ2-1; TRBD2 agrees at 8 bases. The CDR3 extends over 15 amino acids. Germline V gene data show CDR1 as MNHNS and CDR2 as SASEGT. V shed 3 bases and J 3 bases; nucleotides not matched to a gene: 4. CDR3 loop: CASSERTSYYNEQFF. The CDR3 DNA is TGTGCCAGCAGTGAGAGGACTAGCTACTACAATGAGCAGTTCTTC.

CDR3 nucleotide sequence: TGCGCCAGCAGCTTGCCAGGGACAGGGAGTCGAGAGACCCAGTACTTC. This translates into CASSLPGTGSRETQYF. V gene TRBV5-1 combines with J gene TRBJ2-5, with 9 bases that match TRBD1. CDR3 length: 16 amino acids. The ends lost 1 base at V and 4 bases at J; junction bases unmatched: 8. Germline V gene sequence: CDR1 SGHRS, CDR2 YFSETQ.

To note about this clone: The junction does not match germline at one end; this may be a read error. The rearrangement uses TRBV11-3 and TRBJ2-2; D unclear. CDR1 and CDR2 (germline): SGHNT, YENEEA. The CDR3 is 12 amino acids. The CDR3 here is CASSFRTGELFF. DNA for the CDR3: TGCGCCAGCAGCTTCAGGACCGGGGAGCTGTTTTTT.

This chain uses TRBV7-2 with TRBJ2-7; 7 bases are shared with TRBD2. Germline V gene sequence: CDR1 SGHTA, CDR2 FQGNSA. Losses at the gene ends were 2 bases for V and 0 bases for J; bases not matched to a gene: 4. The CDR3 loop spans 15 amino acids. CDR3 sequence: CASSLNGGSSYEQYF. The CDR3 nucleotides are TGTGCCAGCAGCTTAAACGGCGGGAGCTCCTACGAGCAGTACTTC.

This sequence joins TRBV18 and TRBJ1-1; D is uncertain. The CDR3 is made up of 13 amino acids. V was pared by 3 bases and J by 1 base, with 6 bases between. Germline lookup yields CDR1 KGHSH and CDR2 LQKENI. CDR3 nucleotide sequence: TGTGCCAGCTCACCTCACGAGAACACTGAAGCTTTCTTT. The encoded protein is CASSPHENTEAFF.

The chain couples TRBV18 to TRBJ1-5; 10 positions match TRBD1. The CDR3 has 14 amino acids. Per germline, CDR1 KGHSH and CDR2 LQKENI. V gave up 6 bases and J gave up 5 bases; unmatched junction bases: 4. CDR3 in amino acids: CASSAGTGDQPQHF. CDR3 coding DNA: TGTGCCAGCTCCGCCGGGACAGGGGATCAGCCCCAGCATTTT.

V gene TRBV28 combines with J gene TRBJ2-6, with D perhaps matching TRBD2 (6 bases). The germline CDR1 and CDR2 sequences are MDHEN and SYDVKM. This CDR3 comprises 15 residues. Trimming removed 6 bases from V and 2 bases from J, with 11 bases in between. CDR3 bases: TGTGCCAGCAGACCAGGAGGGACTGGGGCCAACGTCCTGACTTTC. This translates into CASRPGGTGANVLTF.

This rearrangement joins TRBV5-1 to TRBJ1-5; the D gene is possibly TRBD1 (5 bases). Trimming removed 4 bases from V and 5 bases from J, with 16 bases in between. The CDR3 totals 15 residues. The germline CDR1 and CDR2 sequences are SGHRS and YFSETQ. The CDR3 DNA reads as TGCGCCAGCAGCCCGGGGGGGTTTGGCCATCAGCCCCAGCATTTT. Translated: CASSPGGFGHQPQHF.

The V and J genes are TRBV4-3 and TRBJ2-3; the D gene is possibly TRBD2 (5 bases). V shed 1 base and J shed 2 bases, with 10 bases lying between them. Germline V gene lookup returns CDR1 LGHNA and CDR2 YSLEER. The length of the CDR3 is 15 residues. The CDR3 nucleotides are TGCGCCAGCAGCCAAGGTAACGGACTCACAGATACGCAGTATTTT. Amino acids: CASSQGNGLTDTQYF.

V gene TRBV18 combines with J gene TRBJ2-7; D uncertain. The V and J ends lost 2 bases and 2 bases respectively, with 7 bases between them. The CDR3 length is 13 residues. Germline CDR1 is KGHSH and CDR2 is LQKENI. In DNA, the CDR3 is TGTGCCAGCTCACCAGTCAGGACCTACGAGCAGTACTTC. Translating it yields CASSPVRTYEQYF.

The CDR3 DNA follows: TGTGCCAGCAGCTTAGGGGCCCATCAGCCCCAGCATTTT. Amino acid sequence: CASSLGAHQPQHF. The chain employs TRBV5-8 and TRBJ1-5; a weak D match, TRBD1 (5 bases). V was shortened by 2 bases and J by 5 bases, with 8 bases between the two germline ends. Germline V lookup: CDR1 SGHTS, CDR2 YDEGEE. The length of the CDR3 is 13 residues.

The V call is TRBV7-9, the J call TRBJ2-2; D uncertain. The V end was cut by 1 base, the J end by 6 bases, with 6 bases between. Germline CDR1 is SEHNR and CDR2 is FQNEAQ (reference sequence). This CDR3 comprises 13 residues. CDR3 sequence reads: CASSLEYAGELFF. The CDR3 DNA follows: TGTGCCAGCAGCTTAGAGTACGCCGGGGAGCTGTTTTTT.

This clone has only a few counts. This chain joins TRBV28 and TRBJ1-2; no firm D call. V shed 7 bases and J shed 4 bases, with 7 bases lying between them. The CDR3 runs 11 residues. CDR1 and CDR2 (germline): MDHEN, SYDVKM. The CDR3 sequence: CASTMGYGYTF. The CDR3 DNA is TGTGCCAGCACAATGGGCTATGGCTACACCTTC.

This clone was detected once. This rearrangement joins TRBV4-2 to TRBJ2-1; 8 bases agree with TRBD2. Trimming took 4 bases from V and 1 from J; bases not matched to a gene: 6. CDR1 and CDR2 from the germline V gene are LGHNA and YNFKEQ. This CDR3 spans 16 amino acids. In nucleotides, the CDR3 is TGTGCCAGCAGCCCCCCGTCTAGCGGGTCCTACAATGAGCAGTTCTTC. Its translation is CASSPPSSGSYNEQFF.

The DNA for the CDR3 is TGTGCCAGCTCACCTACGGGGAAAGCCCAGCATTTT. Amino acids: CASSPTGKAQHF. The J gene is TRBJ1-5, the V gene TRBV18; no firm D call. Germline CDR1 KGHSH, CDR2 LQKENI. There are 12 residues in the CDR3. Between the trimmed V and J ends, which lost 3 bases and 11 bases, there was a span of 11 bases.

The chain links TRBV9 to TRBJ2-3; the D gene is possibly TRBD1 (6 bases). V was shortened by 4 bases and J by 2 bases, with 14 bases between the two germline ends. The CDR3 runs to 15 residues. Looked up from germline, CDR1 is SGDLS and CDR2 is YYNGEE. The CDR3: CASSILGAHTDTQYF. The DNA of the CDR3 is TGTGCCAGCAGCATCTTGGGGGCCCACACAGATACGCAGTATTTT.